One sample yielded the 27 T cell receptor beta chains listed below, sequenced in a study of response to subunit inactivated influenza vaccine. TCRdb reprocessed the RT-PCR reads with MiXCR, giving one entry per CDR3 protein. The profile shows approximately 170,000 distinct CDR3 sequences, roughly 12% of them singletons. Another study also made use of these data, one on T cells expressing NK-cell markers. That report adds: The authors generated TCR beta cDNA through 5'RACE template switching with UMIs.

The sequencing here drew on CD8+ T cells sorted from PBMCs, taken roughly 12 days after vaccination. The receptors derive from a man between 45 and 60 years old who received an inactivated influenza vaccine.

This clonotype was detected ten times or more. The chain combines TRBV7-9 with TRBJ2-1, with D perhaps assigned TRBD1 or TRBD2 (5 bases each). Germline V gene sequence: CDR1 SEHNR, CDR2 FQNEAQ (reference sequence). This CDR3 has 14 amino acids. V was cut by 5 bases and J by 8 bases, with 16 bases left in between. CDR3 sequence reads: CASSDVGVAYEQFF. CDR3 bases: TGTGCCAGCAGCGACGTGGGGGTGGCCTATGAGCAGTTCTTC.

The CDR3 is CASSPREGYQPQHF. CDR3 in DNA: TGTGCCAGCAGTCCTCGGGAGGGGTATCAGCCCCAGCATTTT. The chain uses TRBV27 and TRBJ1-5; tentative D call: TRBD1 (5 bases). Trimming pared 5 bases from V and 5 bases from J, leaving 13 bases between. Germline lookup yields CDR1 MNHEY and CDR2 SMNVEV (reference sequence). This CDR3 contains 14 residues.

The chain employs TRBV19 and TRBJ2-1, with 7 bases that match TRBD2. CDR1 LNHDA and CDR2 SQIVND come from the germline V gene (reference sequence). V shed 1 base, J shed 8 bases, and the junction held 2 bases outside the gene matches. The CDR3 is 13 residues long. As DNA, the CDR3 is TGTGCCAGTAGTATAGTAAGCGGGGATGAGCAGTTCTTC. Translation: CASSIVSGDEQFF.

The sample holds a few counts of this clonotype. The chain joins TRBV28 to TRBJ1-5; D unresolved. Trimming stripped 2 bases from V and 0 bases from J, with 8 bases between. This CDR3 is built from 15 residues. Germline V gives CDR1 MDHEN, CDR2 SYDVKM. The chain's CDR3 is CASSLKGYSNQPQHF. CDR3 sequence (DNA): TGTGCCAGCAGTTTAAAAGGATATAGCAATCAGCCCCAGCATTTT.

Comment on this clonotype: Germline is not matched at one junction end, which may reflect a read error. This chain connects TRBV27 to TRBJ2-7, with D perhaps matching TRBD2 (6 bases). The CDR3 extends over 15 amino acids. Germline V lookup: CDR1 MNHEY, CDR2 SMNVEV (reference sequence). CDR3 amino acids: CASSLSGLPSYEQYF. CDR3 nucleotides: TGTGCCAGCAGTCTATCGGGACTCCCCTCCTACGAGCAGTACTTC.

Only a few counts were recorded for this clonotype. J is TRBJ2-7 and V is TRBV7-2, with D perhaps given as TRBD1 or TRBD2 (5 bases each). Germline CDR1 reads SGHTA; CDR2 reads FQGNSA. V was trimmed by 4 bases and J by 2 bases, leaving 18 bases between them. This CDR3 comprises 16 residues. The CDR3 DNA follows: TGTGCCAGCAGCTACGGGACCGCTTTTTCGACCTACGAGCAGTACTTC. It codes for CASSYGTAFSTYEQYF.

The V call is TRBV27, the J call TRBJ2-7; 7 nucleotides agree with TRBD2. The V segment lost 6 bases and the J segment 5 bases; nucleotides outside the gene matches: 10. Germline V CDR1 and CDR2: MNHEY, SMNVEV (reference sequence). This CDR3 contains 14 residues. CDR3 sequence (DNA): TGTGCCAGCAGCATGGCGGGAGTAGTCCACGAGCAGTACTTC. It translates to CASSMAGVVHEQYF.

CDR3 amino acids: CASSGPIEKHLSTDTQYF. CDR3 nucleotide sequence: TGTGCCAGCAGTGGTCCGATAGAAAAACACTTAAGCACAGATACGCAGTATTTT. The rearrangement joins TRBV25-1 to TRBJ2-3; D gene unclear. The CDR3 extends over 18 amino acids. V dropped 4 bases and J dropped 0 bases, with 20 bases sitting between them. CDR1 and CDR2 (germline): MGHDK, SYGVNS. Full variable domain (rest looked up from reference TRBV25-1 and TRBJ2-3): EADIYQTPRYLVIGTGKKITLECSQTMGHDKMYWYQQDPGMELHLIHYSYGVNSTEKGDLSSESTVSRIRTEHFPLTLESARPSHTSQYLCASSGPIEKHLSTDTQYFGPGTRLTVL.

This clonotype has a handful of counts. The chain couples TRBV6-1 to TRBJ2-7; 8 nucleotides agree with TRBD1. V shed 6 bases and J 0 bases; nucleotides not matched to a gene: 7. The CDR3 contains 15 residues. Germline lookup yields CDR1 MNHNS and CDR2 SASEGT. CDR3 loop: CASSRDRPSSYEQYF. The DNA of the CDR3 is TGTGCCAGCAGCCGGGACAGGCCGAGCTCCTACGAGCAGTACTTC.

This clonotype showed up just a few times. The chain recombines TRBV12-3 or TRBV12-4 with TRBJ1-2; D is undetermined. This CDR3 contains 14 residues. V was cut by 1 base and J by 0 bases, with 6 bases left in between. The CDR3 bases are TGTGCCAGCAGTTTAGAGAGGGCTAACTATGGCTACACCTTC. Its protein is CASSLERANYGYTF.

This chain uses TRBV29-1 with TRBJ2-7; either TRBD1 or TRBD2 may fit D (5 bases each). The length of the CDR3 is 11 residues. The V end lost 2 bases, the J end lost 6 bases, and 8 bases lay between the germline ends. The germline gives CDR1 SQVTM, CDR2 ANQGSEA. Here the CDR3 reads CSVERGGEQYF. The DNA of the CDR3 is TGCAGCGTTGAACGGGGCGGCGAGCAGTACTTC.

This clonotype was seen many times. The CDR3 reads CASSEGRGGTEAFF. CDR3 coding DNA: TGTGCCAGCAGTGAGGGCAGGGGGGGTACTGAAGCTTTCTTT. The chain joins TRBV2 to TRBJ1-1; TRBD1 matches at 7 bases. The CDR3 is 14 amino acids. Germline V gene data show CDR1 as SNHLY and CDR2 as FYNNEI. V was pared by 3 bases and J by 5 bases, with 6 bases of the junction left unmatched.

The chain joins TRBV11-2 to TRBJ2-1; D is undetermined. Trimming took 3 bases from V and 4 from J, leaving 22 bases between them. The CDR3 runs 18 residues. The germline gives CDR1 SGHAT, CDR2 FQNNGV. The CDR3 loop reads CASSFLVGIPSKYNEQFF. The CDR3 region has the DNA TGTGCCAGCAGCTTCCTCGTGGGGATCCCCTCTAAATACAATGAGCAGTTCTTC.

In its sample, this clonotype was seen a few times. The rearrangement joins TRBV11-2 to TRBJ2-5, with 10 bases fitting TRBD2. Unmatched junction bases numbered 1, after V lost 3 bases and J lost 3 bases. The CDR3 extends over 14 amino acids. In germline, CDR1 is SGHAT, CDR2 FQNNGV. For the CDR3, the DNA is TGTGCCAGCAGCTTCCTAGCGGGGGAAGAGACCCAGTACTTC. Translating gives CASSFLAGEETQYF.

This chain joins TRBV20-1 and TRBJ2-7; 10 bases are a match to TRBD2. The CDR3 contains 14 residues. J gave up 2 bases and V 5 bases, and 6 bases lay outside the gene matches. Looked up from germline, CDR1 is DFQATT and CDR2 is SNEGSKA (reference sequence). The CDR3 region is CSASRGLAAYEQYF. CDR3 nucleotide sequence: TGCAGTGCTTCCAGAGGACTAGCGGCCTACGAGCAGTACTTC.

The gene calls are TRBV27 and TRBJ2-7, with 12 bases aligning to TRBD1. Germline V gene data show CDR1 as MNHEY and CDR2 as SMNVEV (reference sequence). The CDR3 has 15 amino acids. The V and J ends lost 3 bases and 6 bases, in that order; junction bases with no gene match: 6. This CDR3 is CASSFLGQGAGEQYF. As DNA, the CDR3 is TGTGCCAGCAGTTTCCTGGGACAGGGGGCTGGCGAGCAGTACTTC.

The CDR3 DNA reads as TGTGCCAGCAGCGCCGGATCCGGACCCTACGAGCAGTACTTC. It specifies CASSAGSGPYEQYF. The chain has TRBV5-6 and TRBJ2-7; D not resolved. This CDR3 has 14 residues. Germline V lookup: CDR1 SGHDT, CDR2 YYEEEE. The V and J ends lost 4 bases and 2 bases respectively, with 13 bases between them. The variable domain in full, completed from reference TRBV5-6 and TRBJ2-7, reads DAGVTQSPTHLIKTRGQQVTLRCSPKSGHDTVSWYQQALGQGPQFIFQYYEEEERQRGNFPDRFSGHQFPNYSSELNVNALLLGDSALYLCASSAGSGPYEQYFGPGTRLTVT.

This clonotype was seen many times. The V gene is TRBV28, the J gene TRBJ1-4; D unresolved. Trimming removed 7 bases from V and 10 bases from J, with 13 bases in between. CDR1 and CDR2 from the germline V gene are MDHEN and SYDVKM. The CDR3 is 12 amino acids. For the CDR3, the DNA is TGTGCCAGCACCGGGCAGAGAGGAAAACTGTTTTTT. It translates to CASTGQRGKLFF.

The sample holds a few counts of this clonotype. The V call is TRBV9, the J call TRBJ2-7; a possible D gene is TRBD2 (6 bases). The V gene's germline CDR1 is SGDLS and CDR2 YYNGEE. This CDR3 spans 14 amino acids. Deletions cut 3 bases from V and 2 bases from J, with 12 bases between. The CDR3 sequence is CASSAGDWAYEQYF. The CDR3 DNA reads as TGTGCCAGCAGCGCTGGGGACTGGGCCTACGAGCAGTACTTC. Complete variable domain (other parts from reference TRBV9 and TRBJ2-7): DSGVTQTPKHLITATGQRVTLRCSPRSGDLSVYWYQQSLDQGLQFLIQYYNGEERAKGNILERFSAQQFPDLHSELNLSSLELGDSALYFCASSAGDWAYEQYFGPGTRLTVT.

This clonotype was observed a few times. The rearrangement uses TRBV7-6 and TRBJ2-2; unclear D gene. V shed 1 base and J shed 6 bases, with 6 bases lying between them. This CDR3 is built from 13 residues. CDR1 is SGHVS, CDR2 FNYEAQ, per germline. In DNA, the CDR3 is TGTGCCAGCAGCTTAGGTCCAGCCGGGGAGCTGTTTTTT. Its protein is CASSLGPAGELFF.

Notes on this clonotype: Mismatch with germline at one junction end may stem from a read error. The V and J genes are TRBV4-3 and TRBJ2-7; no reliable D call. This CDR3 is 13 amino acids long. Germline V gene sequence: CDR1 LGHNA, CDR2 YSLEER. The CDR3 nucleotides read TGTGCCAGCAGCCAAGGTCCCAGCTACGAGCAGTACTTC. The encoded protein is CASSQGPSYEQYF.

This clonotype was observed many times. The chain uses TRBV19 and TRBJ2-2; D gene unclear. With 2 bases removed from V and 0 bases from J, the gap between germline ends came to 1 base. The CDR3 length is 13 residues. Germline V CDR1 and CDR2: LNHDA, SQIVND (reference sequence). The CDR3 protein is CASSITNTGELFF. The CDR3 DNA reads TGTGCCAGTAGTATAACGAACACCGGGGAGCTGTTTTTT. The entire variable domain, with the rest obtained from reference TRBV19 and TRBJ2-2, is as follows: DGGITQSPKYLFRKEGQNVTLSCEQNLNHDAMYWYRQDPGQGLRLIYYSQIVNDFQKGDIAEGYSVSREKKESFPLTVTSAQKNPTAFYLCASSITNTGELFFGEGSRLTVL.

The chain recombines TRBV7-9 with TRBJ1-1; no definite D call. The CDR3 runs to 13 residues. Germline lookup yields CDR1 SEHNR and CDR2 FQNEAQ (reference sequence). V gave up 4 bases and J gave up 7 bases, with 13 bases separating them. In nucleotides, the CDR3 is TGTGCCAGCAGCTCTGGGGTGGGAGGTGAAGCTTTCTTT. It encodes CASSSGVGGEAFF. Combining the CDR3 with reference TRBV7-9 and TRBJ1-1 gives the whole variable domain DTGVSQNPRHKITKRGQNVTFRCDPISEHNRLYWYRQTLGQGPEFLTYFQNEAQLEKSRLLSDRFSAERPKGSFSTLEIQRTEQGDSAMYLCASSSGVGGEAFFGQGTRLTVV.

Only a few counts were recorded for this clonotype. This chain uses TRBV20-1 with TRBJ2-1; 7 bases agree with TRBD2. Germline values: CDR1 DFQATT, CDR2 SNEGSKA (reference sequence). The CDR3 consists of 19 residues. The V segment lost 0 bases and the J segment 7 bases; nucleotides outside the gene matches: 21. The CDR3 nucleotides read TGCAGTGCTAGAGATACTGAAGTAAGGTGGCGGGAGAAAGGAAATGAGCAGTTCTTC. Translated, it gives CSARDTEVRWREKGNEQFF.

The chain joins TRBV29-1 to TRBJ1-1, with a possible D match to TRBD1 (5 bases). The CDR3 is made up of 15 amino acids. Looked up from germline, CDR1 is SQVTM and CDR2 is ANQGSEA. Trimming removed 2 bases at V and 1 base at J, with 14 bases between. The CDR3 loop is CSVEMEGRGNTEAFF. CDR3 coding DNA: TGCAGCGTTGAAATGGAGGGGAGGGGGAACACTGAAGCTTTCTTT.

The V call is TRBV20-1, the J call TRBJ1-2; TRBD1 agrees at 9 bases. Germline CDR1 is DFQATT and CDR2 is SNEGSKA (reference sequence). There are 14 residues in the CDR3. The J segment lost 6 bases and the V segment lost 2 bases, leaving 7 bases of the junction unmatched. This chain's CDR3 is CSARKTGGGDGYTF. CDR3 bases: TGCAGTGCTAGAAAGACAGGGGGAGGAGATGGCTACACCTTC.

The chain links TRBV7-9 to TRBJ2-2, with D unclear. Per germline, CDR1 SEHNR and CDR2 FQNEAQ (reference sequence). V lost 6 bases and J lost 6, with 8 bases in between. The CDR3 spans 12 residues. The CDR3 region is CASRVAAGELFF. The CDR3 region has the DNA TGTGCCAGCAGGGTTGCCGCCGGGGAGCTGTTTTTT.